This TCR beta chain came from a study of T cells in Graves' hyperthyroidism and ophthalmopathy. RNA transcripts yielded amplified TCR beta CDR3 regions. Using the HTBI primer set, a first-round RT-PCR was run on the TCR CDR3. TCRdb ran MiXCR on the multiplex PCR reads and lists one entry per CDR3 protein. The sample shows around 440,000 distinct CDR3 sequences, around a sixth of them seen only once. This clonotype has ten or more counts. Its specificity is unknown. Absence of ophthalmopathy progression within 18 months defined stable Graves' hyperthyroidism. Points from the study as a whole: A median approximately 6.5 months before onset, the model predicted ophthalmopathy.

This CDR3 has 14 residues. V shed 2 bases and J 3 bases; nucleotides not matched to a gene: 4. Germline assignment: CDR1 MNHEY and CDR2 SMNVEV (reference sequence). The clonotype originates from a woman younger than 30 with Graves' hyperthyroidism. The V gene is TRBV27, the J gene TRBJ2-7; 7 positions agree with TRBD2. The sample taken for sequencing was blood. The CDR3 DNA follows: TGTGCCAGCAGTTTAGCGGGAGCTGTCTACGAGCAGTACTTC. It specifies CASSLAGAVYEQYF.